Shown below are 13 T cell receptor beta chains from a single sample sequenced in a study of blood T cell repertoires in COVID-19. Sequencing used immunoSEQ multiplex PCR; TCRdb keeps in-frame clones, though not all of them. The sample has some 130,000 clones, around 80% seen once; the top ten hold 6%. Source material: PBMCs or T cells enriched from blood (not recorded which). The receptors were gathered from a woman in her forties or fifties who had recovered from COVID-19.

The chain is built from TRBV5-6 and TRBJ2-7; TRBD2 matches at 7 bases. CDR1 SGHDT and CDR2 YYEEEE come from the germline V gene. The V segment lost 1 base and the J segment 5 bases; nucleotides outside the gene matches: 21. The CDR3 contains 19 residues. The CDR3 spells CASSLLLTGGLSYLDEQYF. CDR3 DNA sequence: TGTGCCAGCAGCTTGTTGTTGACGGGGGGACTATCGTATCTCGACGAGCAGTACTTC. The whole variable domain, filled in from reference TRBV5-6 and TRBJ2-7, reads DAGVTQSPTHLIKTRGQQVTLRCSPKSGHDTVSWYQQALGQGPQFIFQYYEEEERQRGNFPDRFSGHQFPNYSSELNVNALLLGDSALYLCASSLLLTGGLSYLDEQYFGPGTRLTVT.

The chain carries TRBV7-3 and TRBJ2-1, with 9 bases that match TRBD2. In germline, CDR1 is SGHTA, CDR2 FQGTGA. This CDR3 spans 15 amino acids. V gave up 1 base and J gave up 10 bases; unmatched junction bases: 8. The CDR3 sequence is CASSLKSGGPSEQFF. The CDR3 coding sequence is TGTGCCAGCAGCTTAAAAAGCGGGGGGCCCTCGGAGCAGTTCTTC. The full variable domain, with the rest looked up from reference TRBV7-3 and TRBJ2-1, is GAGVSQTPSNKVTEKGKYVELRCDPISGHTALYWYRQSLGQGPEFLIYFQGTGAADDSGLPNDRFFAVRPEGSVSTLKIQRTERGDSAVYLCASSLKSGGPSEQFFGPGTRLTVL.

CDR3 region: CASSQDFGQQETQYF. The CDR3, as DNA: TGTGCCAGCAGCCAAGATTTTGGCCAGCAAGAGACCCAGTACTTC. The gene calls are TRBV4-2 and TRBJ2-5; D gene unclear. The CDR3 loop spans 15 amino acids. Trimming removed 0 bases at V and 2 bases at J, with 10 bases between. CDR1 and CDR2 from the germline V gene are LGHNA and YNFKEQ.

V and J are TRBV18 and TRBJ1-1; D is ambiguous. Germline CDR1 is KGHSH and CDR2 is LQKENI. There are 13 residues in the CDR3. V lost 4 bases to trimming and J lost 3 bases, with 9 bases between them. CDR3 in amino acids: CASSQARDTEAFF. The CDR3 nucleotides are TGTGCCAGCTCACAGGCGAGGGACACTGAAGCTTTCTTT.

The chain links TRBV19 to TRBJ2-2, with 7 positions matching TRBD1. Germline lookup yields CDR1 LNHDA and CDR2 SQIVND (reference sequence). J gave up 5 bases and V 2 bases, and 5 bases lay outside the gene matches. The CDR3 length is 15 residues. Written as DNA, the CDR3 is TGTGCCAGTAGTATACCGACAGGGTGGACCGGGGAGCTGTTTTTT. Its translation is CASSIPTGWTGELFF.

The chain has TRBV5-4 and TRBJ2-3; TRBD1 might be the D (8 bases). CDR3 length equals 16 residues. V was cut by 0 bases and J by 2 bases, with 13 bases left in between. In germline, CDR1 is SGHNT, CDR2 YYREEE (reference sequence). CDR3 sequence reads: CASSLGGGQDTDTQYF. CDR3 nucleotides: TGTGCCAGCAGCTTGGGGGGGGGACAGGACACAGATACGCAGTATTTT.

This chain uses TRBV28 with TRBJ1-3; the D gene is possibly TRBD1 (5 bases). The CDR3 runs 14 residues. Germline V gene lookup returns CDR1 MDHEN and CDR2 SYDVKM. V gave up 5 bases and J gave up 2 bases, with 10 bases separating them. CDR3 region: CASSVPGTGNTIYF. In DNA form, the CDR3 reads TGTGCCAGCAGTGTGCCAGGGACTGGAAACACCATATATTTT.

J is TRBJ2-7 and V is TRBV24-1, with 7 bases aligning to TRBD1. J lost 3 bases, V lost 4 bases, and 2 bases had no gene match. The CDR3 has 13 amino acids. In germline, CDR1 is KGHDR, CDR2 SFDVKD. The CDR3 sequence is CATSESGGYEQYF. Here the CDR3 DNA reads TGTGCCACCAGTGAATCAGGGGGCTACGAGCAGTACTTC.

The gene calls are TRBV19 and TRBJ1-6, with 7 bases lining up with TRBD1. V was clipped by 5 bases and J by 4 bases; unmatched bases: 11. CDR3 size: 17 residues. Germline-derived CDR1 and CDR2 are LNHDA and SQIVND (reference sequence). In nucleotides, the CDR3 is TGTGCCAGTAGTGTTCCGGGACAGAGATCTTATAATTCACCCCTCCACTTT. Protein product: CASSVPGQRSYNSPLHF.

The chain recombines TRBV10-1 with TRBJ2-2, with D possibly being TRBD2 (5 bases). CDR3 length: 14 residues. CDR1 and CDR2 (germline): WNHNN, SYGVQD (reference sequence). V was cut by 4 bases and J by 4 bases, with 10 bases left in between. CDR3 in DNA: TGCGCCAGCAGTGGAGAGGGCGGCACCGGGGAGCTGTTTTTT. It encodes CASSGEGGTGELFF.

The V call is TRBV7-2, the J call TRBJ2-3, with D tentatively TRBD2 (5 bases). The CDR3 runs 16 residues. Deletions cut 1 base from V and 3 bases from J, with 14 bases between. The germline V gene encodes CDR1 SGHTA and CDR2 FQGNSA. This chain's CDR3 is CASSLGFGELTDTQYF. The CDR3 region has the DNA TGTGCCAGCAGCTTAGGTTTCGGGGAGCTTACAGATACGCAGTATTTT.

The V call is TRBV28, the J call TRBJ1-2; possibly TRBD1 for D (5 bases). This CDR3 contains 16 residues. Germline V lookup: CDR1 MDHEN, CDR2 SYDVKM. V lost 2 bases to trimming and J lost 0 bases, with 13 bases between them. DNA for the CDR3: TGTGCCAGCAGTTTAGGTGGGGCTACAGCTAACTATGGCTACACCTTC. It translates to CASSLGGATANYGYTF.

This chain connects TRBV7-3 to TRBJ2-4; 8 bases are a match to TRBD2. CDR3 size: 15 residues. CDR1 is SGHTA and CDR2 is FQGTGA in the germline V gene. V dropped 2 bases and J dropped 0; count of bases not matched to a gene: 0. CDR3 coding DNA: TGTGCCAGCAGCTTAGCGGGGGGAGCCAAAAACATTCAGTACTTC. Amino acids: CASSLAGGAKNIQYF.